This TCR beta chain was obtained from a study of T cell responses to AZD1222 COVID-19 vaccine. Findings and limits, study-wide: Elevations in Spike-specific TCR breadth and depth followed administration of two AZD1222 doses. Seropositive AZD1222 recipients at baseline numbered only five to seven.

Note on this clone: Its matching antigen is unknown.

Trimming took off 0 bases at V and 0 bases at J, with 8 bases between the two ends. The CDR3 consists of 15 residues. The germline V gene has CDR1 MNHEY and CDR2 SVGAGI. The assay was immunoSEQ multiplex PCR, and TCRdb's table has in-frame clones only and misses some. This table holds about 81,000 clones, about nine tenths found once. Second-dose recipients at about 4 or about 12 weeks were treated as one pooled group. Sequencing used peripheral blood, obtained 28 days after the second AZD1222 dose. This receptor was identified in an adult who received the AZD1222 COVID-19 vaccine. The chain employs TRBV6-5 and TRBJ1-1, with no clear D. The CDR3 DNA sequence: TGTGCCAGCAGTTACTCCCTACAATTGAACACTGAAGCTTTCTTT. Translated: CASSYSLQLNTEAFF.